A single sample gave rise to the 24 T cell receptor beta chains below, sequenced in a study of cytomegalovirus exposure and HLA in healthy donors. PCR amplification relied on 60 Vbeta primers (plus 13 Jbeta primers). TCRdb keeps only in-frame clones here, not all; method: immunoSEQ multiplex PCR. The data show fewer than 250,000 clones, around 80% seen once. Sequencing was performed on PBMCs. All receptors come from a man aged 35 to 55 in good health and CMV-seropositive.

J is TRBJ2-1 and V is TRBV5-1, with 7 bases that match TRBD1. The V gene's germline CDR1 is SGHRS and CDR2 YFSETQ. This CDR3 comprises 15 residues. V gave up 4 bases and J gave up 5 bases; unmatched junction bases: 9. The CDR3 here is CASSGQANLNNEQFF. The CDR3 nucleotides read TGCGCCAGCAGCGGACAGGCGAACCTCAACAATGAGCAGTTCTTC.

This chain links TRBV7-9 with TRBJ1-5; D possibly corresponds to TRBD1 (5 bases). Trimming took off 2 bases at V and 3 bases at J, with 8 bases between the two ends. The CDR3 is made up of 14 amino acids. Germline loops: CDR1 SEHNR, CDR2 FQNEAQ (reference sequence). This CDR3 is CASSLQGINQPQHF. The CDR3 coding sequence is TGTGCCAGCAGCTTACAGGGAATCAATCAGCCCCAGCATTTT.

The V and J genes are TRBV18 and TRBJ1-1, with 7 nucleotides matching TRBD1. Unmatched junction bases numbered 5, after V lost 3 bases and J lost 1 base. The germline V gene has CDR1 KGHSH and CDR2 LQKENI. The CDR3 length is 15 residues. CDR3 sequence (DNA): TGTGCCAGCTCACCTCGACAGGGCGCGAACACTGAAGCTTTCTTT. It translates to CASSPRQGANTEAFF.

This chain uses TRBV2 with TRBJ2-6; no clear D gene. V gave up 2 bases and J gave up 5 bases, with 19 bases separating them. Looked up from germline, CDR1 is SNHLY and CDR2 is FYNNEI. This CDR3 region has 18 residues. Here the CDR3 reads CASSELVSRSLRANVLTF. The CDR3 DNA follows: TGTGCCAGCAGTGAATTGGTGTCCCGATCCCTAAGGGCCAACGTCCTGACTTTC.

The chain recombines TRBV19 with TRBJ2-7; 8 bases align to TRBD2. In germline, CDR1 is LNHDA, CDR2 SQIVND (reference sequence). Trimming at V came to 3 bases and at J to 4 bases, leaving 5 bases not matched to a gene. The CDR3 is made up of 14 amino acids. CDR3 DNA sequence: TGTGCCAGTAGTATGGTAGCGGGGCAGTACGAGCAGTACGTC. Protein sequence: CASSMVAGQYEQYV.

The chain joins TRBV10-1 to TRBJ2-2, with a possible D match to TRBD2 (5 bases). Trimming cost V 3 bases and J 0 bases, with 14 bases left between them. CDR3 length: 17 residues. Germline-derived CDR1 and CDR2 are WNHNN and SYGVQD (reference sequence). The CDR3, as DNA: TGCGCCAGCAGTGAAGTTGCGGCGGGCGCGAACACCGGGGAGCTGTTTTTT. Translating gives CASSEVAAGANTGELFF.

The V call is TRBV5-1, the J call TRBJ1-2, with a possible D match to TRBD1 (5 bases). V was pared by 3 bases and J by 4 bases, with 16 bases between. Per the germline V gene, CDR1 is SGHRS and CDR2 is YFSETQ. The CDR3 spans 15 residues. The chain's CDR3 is CASSSQSGGPYGYTF. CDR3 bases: TGCGCCAGCAGCTCTCAGTCCGGGGGACCCTATGGCTACACCTTC. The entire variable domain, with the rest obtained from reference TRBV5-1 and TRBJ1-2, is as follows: KAGVTQTPRYLIKTRGQQVTLSCSPISGHRSVSWYQQTPGQGLQFLFEYFSETQRNKGNFPGRFSGRQFSNSRSEMNVSTLELGDSALYLCASSSQSGGPYGYTFGSGTRLTVV.

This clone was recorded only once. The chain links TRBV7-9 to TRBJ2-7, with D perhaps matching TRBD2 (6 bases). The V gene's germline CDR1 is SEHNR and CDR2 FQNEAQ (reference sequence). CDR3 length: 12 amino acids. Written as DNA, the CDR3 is TGTTCCAGCAGCTTTGAGGGAGGCGAGCAGTACGTC. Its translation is CSSSFEGGEQYV.

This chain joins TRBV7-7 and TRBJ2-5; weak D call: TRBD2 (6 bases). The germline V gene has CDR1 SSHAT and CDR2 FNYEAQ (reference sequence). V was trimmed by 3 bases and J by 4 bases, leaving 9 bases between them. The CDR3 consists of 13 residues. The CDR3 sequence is CASSFSLAETQYF. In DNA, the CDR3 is TGTGCCAGCAGCTTTTCACTAGCAGAGACCCAGTACTTC.

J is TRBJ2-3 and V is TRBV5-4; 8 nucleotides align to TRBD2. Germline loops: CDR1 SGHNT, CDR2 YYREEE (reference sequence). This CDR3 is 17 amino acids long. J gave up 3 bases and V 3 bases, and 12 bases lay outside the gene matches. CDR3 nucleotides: TGTGCCAGCAGCTCCGACGGGGCGGGAGGTGGGACAGATACGCAGTATTTT. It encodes CASSSDGAGGGTDTQYF.

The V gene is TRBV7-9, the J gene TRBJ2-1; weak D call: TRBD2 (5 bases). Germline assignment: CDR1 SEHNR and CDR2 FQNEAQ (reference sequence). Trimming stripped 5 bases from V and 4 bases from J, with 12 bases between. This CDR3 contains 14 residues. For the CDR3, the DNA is TGTGCCAGCAGCCCCCCCCTAGCTTACAATGAGCAGTTCTTC. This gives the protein CASSPPLAYNEQFF.

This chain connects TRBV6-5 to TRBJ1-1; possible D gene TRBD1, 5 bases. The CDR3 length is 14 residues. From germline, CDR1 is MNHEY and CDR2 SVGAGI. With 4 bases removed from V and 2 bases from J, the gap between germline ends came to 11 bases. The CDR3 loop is CASSWGQVNTEAFF. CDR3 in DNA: TGTGCCAGCAGTTGGGGCCAGGTTAACACTGAAGCTTTCTTT.

CDR3 sequence reads: CASSIRRVFNQPQHF. The CDR3 DNA sequence: TGTGCCAGTAGTATTCGACGGGTTTTCAATCAGCCCCAGCATTTT. The chain carries TRBV19 and TRBJ1-5; no firm D call. V lost 3 bases to trimming and J lost 3 bases, with 12 bases between them. This CDR3 has 15 amino acids. Germline V gene sequence: CDR1 LNHDA, CDR2 SQIVND (reference sequence).

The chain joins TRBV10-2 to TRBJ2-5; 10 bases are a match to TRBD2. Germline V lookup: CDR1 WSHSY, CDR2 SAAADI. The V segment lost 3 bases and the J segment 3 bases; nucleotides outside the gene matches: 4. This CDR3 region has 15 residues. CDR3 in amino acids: CASSDGAGGKETQYF. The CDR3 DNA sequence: TGCGCCAGCAGTGATGGAGCGGGAGGGAAAGAGACCCAGTACTTC.

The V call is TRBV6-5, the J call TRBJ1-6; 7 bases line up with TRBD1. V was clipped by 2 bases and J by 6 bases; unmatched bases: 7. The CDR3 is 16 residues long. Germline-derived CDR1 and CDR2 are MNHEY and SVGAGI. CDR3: CASSYAGTALNSPLHF. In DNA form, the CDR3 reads TGTGCCAGCAGTTACGCCGGGACAGCCCTTAATTCACCCCTCCACTTT.

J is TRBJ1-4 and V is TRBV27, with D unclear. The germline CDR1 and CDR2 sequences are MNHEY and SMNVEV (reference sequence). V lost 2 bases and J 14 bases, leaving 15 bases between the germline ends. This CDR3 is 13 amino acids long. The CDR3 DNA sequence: TGTGCCAGCAGTTTACAGCCCCACGGGGTTCTGTTTTTT. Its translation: CASSLQPHGVLFF. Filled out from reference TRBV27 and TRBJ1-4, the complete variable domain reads EAQVTQNPRYLITVTGKKLTVTCSQNMNHEYMSWYRQDPGLGLRQIYYSMNVEVTDKGDVPEGYKVSRKEKRNFPLILESPSPNQTSLYFCASSLQPHGVLFFGSGTQLSVL.

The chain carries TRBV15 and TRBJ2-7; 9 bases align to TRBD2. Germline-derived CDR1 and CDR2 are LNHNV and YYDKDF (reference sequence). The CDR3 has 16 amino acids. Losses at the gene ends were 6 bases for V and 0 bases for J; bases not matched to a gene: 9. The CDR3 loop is CATRGGSLAGSYEQYF. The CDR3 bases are TGTGCCACCAGGGGGGGTTCACTAGCGGGCTCCTACGAGCAGTACTTC. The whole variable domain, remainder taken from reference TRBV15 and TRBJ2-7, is DAMVIQNPRYQVTQFGKPVTLSCSQTLNHNVMYWYQQKSSQAPKLLFHYYDKDFNNEADTPDNFQSRRPNTSFCFLDIRSPGLGDTAMYLCATRGGSLAGSYEQYFGPGTRLTVT.

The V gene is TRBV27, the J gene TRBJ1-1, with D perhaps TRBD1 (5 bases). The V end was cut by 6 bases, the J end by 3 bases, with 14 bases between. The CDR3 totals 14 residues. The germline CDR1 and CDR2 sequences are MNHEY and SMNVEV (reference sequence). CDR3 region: CASSYGTGDTEAFF. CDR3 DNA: TGTGCCAGCAGCTACGGGACGGGGGACACTGAAGCTTTCTTT.

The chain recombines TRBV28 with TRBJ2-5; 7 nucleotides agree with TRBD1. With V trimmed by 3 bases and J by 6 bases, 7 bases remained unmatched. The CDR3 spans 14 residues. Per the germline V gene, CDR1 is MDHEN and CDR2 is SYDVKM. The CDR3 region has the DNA TGTGCCAGCAGTTTTACAGGGGCGGTAAAGACCCAGTACTTC. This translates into CASSFTGAVKTQYF.

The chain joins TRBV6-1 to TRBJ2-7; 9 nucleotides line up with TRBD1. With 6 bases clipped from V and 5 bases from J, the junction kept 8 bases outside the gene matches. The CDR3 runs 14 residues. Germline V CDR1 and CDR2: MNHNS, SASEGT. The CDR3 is CASSEGDRANEQYV. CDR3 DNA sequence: TGTGCCAGCAGCGAGGGGGACAGGGCCAACGAGCAGTACGTC.

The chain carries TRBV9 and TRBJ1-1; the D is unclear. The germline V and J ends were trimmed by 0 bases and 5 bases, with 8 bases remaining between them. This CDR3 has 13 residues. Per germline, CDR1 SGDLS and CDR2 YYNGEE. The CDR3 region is CASSVAGWTEAFF. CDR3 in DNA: TGTGCCAGCAGCGTAGCGGGGTGGACTGAAGCTTTCTTT. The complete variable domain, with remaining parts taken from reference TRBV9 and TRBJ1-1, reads DSGVTQTPKHLITATGQRVTLRCSPRSGDLSVYWYQQSLDQGLQFLIQYYNGEERAKGNILERFSAQQFPDLHSELNLSSLELGDSALYFCASSVAGWTEAFFGQGTRLTVV.

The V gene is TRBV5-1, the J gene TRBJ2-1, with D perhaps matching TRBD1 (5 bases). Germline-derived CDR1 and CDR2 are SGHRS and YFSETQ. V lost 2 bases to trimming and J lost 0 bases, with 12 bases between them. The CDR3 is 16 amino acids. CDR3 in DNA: TGCGCCAGCAGCTTCCCCCAGGGTAGCTCCTACAATGAGCAGTTCTTC. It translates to CASSFPQGSSYNEQFF.

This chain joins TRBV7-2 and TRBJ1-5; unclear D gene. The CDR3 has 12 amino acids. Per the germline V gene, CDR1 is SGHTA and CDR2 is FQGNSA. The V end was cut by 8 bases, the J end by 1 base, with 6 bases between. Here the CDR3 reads CASGPSNQPQHF. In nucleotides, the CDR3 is TGTGCCAGCGGCCCCAGCAATCAGCCCCAGCATTTT.

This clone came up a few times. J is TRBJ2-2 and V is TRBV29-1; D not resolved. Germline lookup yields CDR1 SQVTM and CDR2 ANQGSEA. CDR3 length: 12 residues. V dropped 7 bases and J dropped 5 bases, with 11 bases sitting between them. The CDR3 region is CSAARKTGELFF. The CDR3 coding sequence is TGCAGCGCTGCTAGAAAAACCGGGGAGCTGTTTTTT.